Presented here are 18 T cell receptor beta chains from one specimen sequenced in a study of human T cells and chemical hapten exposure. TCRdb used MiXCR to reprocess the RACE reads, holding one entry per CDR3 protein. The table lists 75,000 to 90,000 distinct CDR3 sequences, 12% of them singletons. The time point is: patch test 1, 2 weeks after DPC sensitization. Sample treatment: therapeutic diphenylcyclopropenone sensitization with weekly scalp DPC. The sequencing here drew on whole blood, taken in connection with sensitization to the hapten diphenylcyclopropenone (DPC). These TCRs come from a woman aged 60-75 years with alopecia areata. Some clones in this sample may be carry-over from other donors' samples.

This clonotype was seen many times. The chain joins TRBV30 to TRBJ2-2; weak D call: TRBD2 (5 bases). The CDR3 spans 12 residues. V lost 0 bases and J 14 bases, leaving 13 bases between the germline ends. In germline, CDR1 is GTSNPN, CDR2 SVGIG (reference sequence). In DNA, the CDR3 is TGTGCCTGGAGTGTCCGGGGAAGTTTTCTGTTTTTT. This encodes CAWSVRGSFLFF. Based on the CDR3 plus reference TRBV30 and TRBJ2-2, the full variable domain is SQTIHQWPATLVQPVGSPLSLECTVEGTSNPNLYWYRQAAGRGLQLLFYSVGIGQISSEVPQNLSASRPQDRQFILSSKKLLLSDSGFYLCAWSVRGSFLFFGEGSRLTVL.

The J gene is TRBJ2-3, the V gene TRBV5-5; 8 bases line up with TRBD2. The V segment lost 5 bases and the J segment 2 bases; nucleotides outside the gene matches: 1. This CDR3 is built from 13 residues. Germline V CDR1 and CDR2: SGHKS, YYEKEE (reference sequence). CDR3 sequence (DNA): TGTGCCAGCAGGCGGGGGGCCACAGATACGCAGTATTTT. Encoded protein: CASRRGATDTQYF.

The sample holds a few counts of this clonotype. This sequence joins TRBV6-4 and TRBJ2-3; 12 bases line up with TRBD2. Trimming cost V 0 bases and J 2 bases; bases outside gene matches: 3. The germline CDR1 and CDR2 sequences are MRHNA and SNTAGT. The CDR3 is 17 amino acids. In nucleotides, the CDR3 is TGTGCCAGCAGTGACTCGACTAGCGGGGGAAACACAGATACGCAGTATTTT. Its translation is CASSDSTSGGNTDTQYF.

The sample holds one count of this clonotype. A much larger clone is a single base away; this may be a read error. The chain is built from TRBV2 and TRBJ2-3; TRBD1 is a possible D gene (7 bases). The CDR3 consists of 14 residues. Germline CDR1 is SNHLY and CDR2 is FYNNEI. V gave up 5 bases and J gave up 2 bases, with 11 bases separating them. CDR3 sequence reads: CASSTGEDTDTQYF. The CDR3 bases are TGTGCCAGCAGTACAGGGGAGGACACAGATACGCAGTATTTT. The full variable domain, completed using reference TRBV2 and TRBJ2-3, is EPEVTQTPSHQVTQMGQEVILRCVPISNHLYFYWYRQILGQKVEFLVSFYNNEISEKSEIFDDQFSVERPDGSNFTLKIRSTKLEDSAMYFCASSTGEDTDTQYFGPGTRLTVL.

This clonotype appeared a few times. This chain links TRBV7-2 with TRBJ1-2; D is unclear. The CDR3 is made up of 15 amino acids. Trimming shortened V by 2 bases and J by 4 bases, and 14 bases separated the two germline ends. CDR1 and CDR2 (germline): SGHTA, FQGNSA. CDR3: CASSLSQQMIYGYTF. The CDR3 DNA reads TGTGCCAGCAGCTTATCCCAACAGATGATCTATGGCTACACCTTC.

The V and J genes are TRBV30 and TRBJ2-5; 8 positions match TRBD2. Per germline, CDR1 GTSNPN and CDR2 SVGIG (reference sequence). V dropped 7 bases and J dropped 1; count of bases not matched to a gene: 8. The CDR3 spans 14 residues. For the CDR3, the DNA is TGTGCCTCGACGGCGGGGGGAAGCCAAGAGACCCAGTACTTC. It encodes CASTAGGSQETQYF.

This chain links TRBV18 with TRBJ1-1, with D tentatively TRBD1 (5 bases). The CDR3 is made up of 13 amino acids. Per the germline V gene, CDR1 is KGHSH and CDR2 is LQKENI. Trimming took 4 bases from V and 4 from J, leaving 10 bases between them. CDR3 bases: TGTGCCAGCTCACTCATCGGGGGCACTGAAGCTTTCTTT. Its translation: CASSLIGGTEAFF.

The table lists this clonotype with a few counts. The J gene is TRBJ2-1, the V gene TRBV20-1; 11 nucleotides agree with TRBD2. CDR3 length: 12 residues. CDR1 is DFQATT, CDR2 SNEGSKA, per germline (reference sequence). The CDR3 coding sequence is TGCAGCCGGACTAGCGGGTACAATGAGCAGTTCTTC. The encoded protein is CSRTSGYNEQFF.

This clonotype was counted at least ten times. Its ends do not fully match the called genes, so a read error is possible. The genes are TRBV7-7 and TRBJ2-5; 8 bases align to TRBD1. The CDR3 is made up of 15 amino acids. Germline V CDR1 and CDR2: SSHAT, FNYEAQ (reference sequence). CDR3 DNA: TGTGCTAGCAGCTCCAGGGGGCTGGAGCAAGAGACCCAGTACTTC. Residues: CASSSRGLEQETQYF.

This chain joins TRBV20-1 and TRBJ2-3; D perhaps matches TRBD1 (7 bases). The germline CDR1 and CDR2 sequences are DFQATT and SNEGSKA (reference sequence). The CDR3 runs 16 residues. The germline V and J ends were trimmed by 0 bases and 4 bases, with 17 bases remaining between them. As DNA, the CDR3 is TGCAGTGCTAGAGATGGGTGGCGGGACAGCTCAGATACGCAGTATTTT. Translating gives CSARDGWRDSSDTQYF.

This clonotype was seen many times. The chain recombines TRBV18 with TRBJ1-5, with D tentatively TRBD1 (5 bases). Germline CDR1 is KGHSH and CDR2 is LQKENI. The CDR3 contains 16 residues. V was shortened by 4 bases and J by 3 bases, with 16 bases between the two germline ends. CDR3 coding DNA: TGTGCCAGCTCACTAGGGGACCCACGGGTCAATCAGCCCCAGCATTTT. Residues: CASSLGDPRVNQPQHF.

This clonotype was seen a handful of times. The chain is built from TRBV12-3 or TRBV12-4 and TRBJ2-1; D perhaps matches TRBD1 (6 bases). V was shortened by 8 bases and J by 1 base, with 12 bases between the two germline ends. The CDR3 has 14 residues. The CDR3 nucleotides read TGTGCCAGCCTACAGGGCGGGTCCTACAATGAGCAGTTCTTC. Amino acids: CASLQGGSYNEQFF.

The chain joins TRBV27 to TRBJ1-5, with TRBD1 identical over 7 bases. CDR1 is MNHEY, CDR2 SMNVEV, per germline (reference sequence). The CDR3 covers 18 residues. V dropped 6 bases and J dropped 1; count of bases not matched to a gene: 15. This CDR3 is CASSPLDRVVRSNQPQHF. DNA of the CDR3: TGTGCCAGCAGCCCCCTTGACAGGGTGGTCAGAAGCAATCAGCCCCAGCATTTT.

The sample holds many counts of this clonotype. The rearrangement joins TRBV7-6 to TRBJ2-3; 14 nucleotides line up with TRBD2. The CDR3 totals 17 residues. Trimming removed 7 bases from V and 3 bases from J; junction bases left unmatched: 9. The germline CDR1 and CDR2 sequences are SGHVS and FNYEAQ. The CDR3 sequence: CASTGRTSGGITDTQYF. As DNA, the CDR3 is TGTGCCAGCACGGGGAGGACTAGCGGGGGGATAACAGATACGCAGTATTTT.

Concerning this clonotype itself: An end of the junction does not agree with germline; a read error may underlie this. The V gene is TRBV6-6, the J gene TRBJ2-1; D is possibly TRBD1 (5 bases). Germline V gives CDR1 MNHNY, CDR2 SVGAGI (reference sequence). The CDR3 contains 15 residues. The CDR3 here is CACSSVGPIYNEQFF. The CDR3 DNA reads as TGTGCCTGCAGTTCCGTGGGGCCAATCTACAATGAGCAGTTCTTC.

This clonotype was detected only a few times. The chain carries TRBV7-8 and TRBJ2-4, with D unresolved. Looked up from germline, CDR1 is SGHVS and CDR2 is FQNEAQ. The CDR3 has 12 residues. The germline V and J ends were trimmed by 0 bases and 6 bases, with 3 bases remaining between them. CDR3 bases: TGTGCCAGCAGCTTAGCTAGAAACATTCAGTACTTC. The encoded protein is CASSLARNIQYF. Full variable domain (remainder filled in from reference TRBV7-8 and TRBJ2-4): GAGVSQSPRYKVAKRGQDVALRCDPISGHVSLFWYQQALGQGPEFLTYFQNEAQLDKSGLPSDRFFAERPEGSVSTLKIQRTQQEDSAVYLCASSLARNIQYFGAGTRLSVL.

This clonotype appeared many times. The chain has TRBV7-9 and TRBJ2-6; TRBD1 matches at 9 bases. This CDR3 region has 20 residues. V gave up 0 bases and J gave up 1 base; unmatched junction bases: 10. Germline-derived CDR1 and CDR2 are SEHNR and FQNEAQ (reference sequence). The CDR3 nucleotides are TGTGCCAGCAGCTTAGCGGGACAGGGCGTCGGTAGGTCTGGGGCCAACGTCCTGACTTTC. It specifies CASSLAGQGVGRSGANVLTF.

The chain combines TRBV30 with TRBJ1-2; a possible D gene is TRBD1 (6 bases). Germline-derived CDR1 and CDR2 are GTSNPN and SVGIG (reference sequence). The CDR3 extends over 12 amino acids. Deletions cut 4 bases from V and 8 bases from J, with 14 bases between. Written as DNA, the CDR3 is TGTGCCTGGACCGGTGGGGGCAAGGGCTACACCTTC. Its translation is CAWTGGGKGYTF.